What follows are 8 T cell receptor beta chains derived from one specimen sequenced in a study of vaccination and CD4 T cells after COVID-19. The Oncomine TCR Beta short-read assay was applied to DNA of cultured CD4+ T cells. TCRdb called the PCR reads again in MiXCR, with one record for every CDR3 protein. The repertoire holds approximately 16,000 distinct CDR3 sequences, approximately 56% seen once, with 7.4% in the top ten. Treatment denoted: approximately 9-day PBMC culture with coronavirus spike peptide pools or control peptides (ViraFEST assay). These receptors have no identified antigens. The sequencing input was CD4+ T cells from blood, cultured in vitro. The origin of the receptors is a human donor who had recovered from COVID-19.

V gene TRBV5-1 combines with J gene TRBJ2-2; 7 bases are a match to TRBD2. Germline loops: CDR1 SGHRS, CDR2 YFSETQ. The CDR3 loop spans 15 amino acids. V was pared by 2 bases and J by 6 bases, with 7 bases of the junction left unmatched. The CDR3 coding sequence is TGCGCCAGCAGCTTTCGGACTAGTGGCTCCGGGGAGCTGTTTTTT. Protein product: CASSFRTSGSGELFF. The whole variable domain, filled in from reference TRBV5-1 and TRBJ2-2, reads KAGVTQTPRYLIKTRGQQVTLSCSPISGHRSVSWYQQTPGQGLQFLFEYFSETQRNKGNFPGRFSGRQFSNSRSEMNVSTLELGDSALYLCASSFRTSGSGELFFGEGSRLTVL.

This chain joins TRBV18 and TRBJ1-2, with no clear D. V was cut by 2 bases and J by 0 bases, with 13 bases left in between. This CDR3 comprises 16 residues. CDR1 and CDR2 (germline): KGHSH, LQKENI. CDR3 residues: CASSPTSQPTNYGYTF. As DNA, the CDR3 is TGTGCCAGCTCACCAACTTCACAGCCAACTAACTATGGCTACACCTTC.

The rearrangement joins TRBV11-3 to TRBJ2-1, with D possibly TRBD2 on 5 matching bases. The V end was cut by 5 bases, the J end by 7 bases, with 15 bases between. The CDR3 sequence is 14 residues long. Germline CDR1 SGHNT, CDR2 YENEEA. CDR3 sequence: CASSPPPRRNEQFF. Written as DNA, the CDR3 is TGTGCCAGCAGCCCACCCCCTAGGAGGAATGAGCAGTTCTTC.

This clonotype occurred a few times. This chain joins TRBV6-5 and TRBJ1-5; D unclear. This CDR3 contains 17 residues. Trimming took 1 base from V and 3 from J, leaving 16 bases between them. In germline, CDR1 is MNHEY, CDR2 SVGAGI. The CDR3 spells CASSYLGWRVTNQPQHF. Here the CDR3 DNA reads TGTGCCAGCAGTTACTTGGGATGGAGGGTTACCAATCAGCCCCAGCATTTT.

This clonotype was counted only a few times. This chain joins TRBV27 and TRBJ2-7; D is tentatively TRBD1 or TRBD2 (6 bases each). Germline V gene sequence: CDR1 MNHEY, CDR2 SMNVEV (reference sequence). V was clipped by 6 bases and J by 0 bases, with 15 bases between them. This CDR3 has 15 amino acids. The DNA of the CDR3 is TGTGCCAGCAGCCTTCGGAGGGGGTACTCCTACGAGCAGTACTTC. As protein: CASSLRRGYSYEQYF.

V is TRBV5-6 and J is TRBJ1-5; 9 bases map to TRBD1. The germline CDR1 and CDR2 sequences are SGHDT and YYEEEE. V shed 0 bases and J 6 bases; nucleotides not matched to a gene: 4. This CDR3 has 15 residues. CDR3 sequence: CASSLGTGEAQPQHF. CDR3 nucleotide sequence: TGTGCCAGCAGCTTGGGGACAGGGGAGGCTCAGCCCCAGCATTTT.

This clonotype appeared once. The chain joins TRBV6-1 to TRBJ1-6; D not certain. CDR3 length: 14 residues. Trimming took off 4 bases at V and 3 bases at J, with 7 bases between the two ends. The germline V gene encodes CDR1 MNHNS and CDR2 SASEGT. The chain's CDR3 is CASSGRYYNSPLHF. The CDR3 DNA follows: TGTGCCAGCAGTGGACGGTACTATAATTCACCCCTCCACTTT.

The V and J genes are TRBV20-1 and TRBJ1-4, with 11 positions matching TRBD1. V trimming: 0 bases; J trimming: 8 bases; junction bases outside the gene matches: 8. Per germline, CDR1 DFQATT and CDR2 SNEGSKA (reference sequence). The CDR3 spans 16 residues. The CDR3: CSARDPSGQGGEKLFF. DNA of the CDR3: TGCAGTGCTAGAGATCCGTCGGGACAGGGGGGGGAAAAACTGTTTTTT.